This T cell receptor beta chain was profiled in a study of regulatory T cells in long-lasting Graves disease. Regarding the study as a whole: Persistent disease showed a preference for TRBV28, TRBJ1-2 and TRBJ2-5. Persistent patients shared more public clonotypes (2,741) than newly diagnosed patients (about 940).

Time point meaning: newly diagnosed GD, antithyroid drugs for less than 3 months. Scientists built the TCR library using RNA that was extracted from PBMCs. HTBI primers from iRepertoire and Arm-PCR of CDR3 regions yielded the TCR beta libraries. TCRdb analysed the multiplex PCR reads with MiXCR anew, one entry per CDR3 protein. Here the sample spans 440,000 or so distinct CDR3 sequences, about a sixth being singletons. This clonotype was seen many times. What it binds is not known. V lost 5 bases and J 9 bases, leaving 20 bases between the germline ends. The CDR3 length is 15 residues. The germline gives CDR1 LNHNV, CDR2 YYDKDF (reference sequence). These data also featured in a second study, about T cells in Graves' hyperthyroidism and ophthalmopathy.

This chain joins TRBV15 and TRBJ2-1; possibly TRBD2 for D (5 bases). The sequenced sample was peripheral blood mononuclear cells (PBMCs), obtained at new diagnosis, from a patient treated with antithyroid drugs. The clonotype was recovered from a woman aged 25 to 45 with Graves disease. The CDR3 loop is CATSGRVPRRSEQFF. DNA for the CDR3: TGTGCCACCAGCGGTCGGGTTCCCAGGAGGTCTGAGCAGTTCTTC.